The clone carrying this T cell receptor (beta chain) turned up a few times. Antigen unknown. A read error is possible here, since a much larger clone lies one base away. Individuals with ophthalmopathy presented a Clinical Activity Score of at least 3, a NOSPECS grade of at least 4 and a duration under 3 months. This sample holds PBMCs from less than 11 ml fresh peripheral blood. RNA transcripts were the template for amplifying TCR beta CDR3 regions. RT-PCR in the first round (using the HTBI primer set) targeted the TCR CDR3. TCRdb analysed the multiplex PCR reads with MiXCR anew, one entry per CDR3 protein. This sample has about 480,000 distinct CDR3 sequences, with approximately 23% found just once. This sample was included in a study of T cells in Graves' hyperthyroidism and ophthalmopathy. The study's findings and limits: The model made its ophthalmopathy prediction, and onset followed a median approximately 7 months later.

CDR3 size: 14 residues. Trimming removed 0 bases at V and 1 base at J, with 6 bases between. Germline CDR1 reads MNHEY; CDR2 reads SMNVEV (reference sequence). V gene TRBV27 combines with J gene TRBJ1-1; tentative D call: TRBD1 (6 bases). The source of this sequence is a woman between 65 and 79 years old with Graves' ophthalmopathy. The sequencing sample was made of blood. The CDR3 nucleotides read TGTGCCAGCAGTTTATCCAGGGGGAACACTGAAGCTTTCTTT. Protein sequence: CASSLSRGNTEAFF.